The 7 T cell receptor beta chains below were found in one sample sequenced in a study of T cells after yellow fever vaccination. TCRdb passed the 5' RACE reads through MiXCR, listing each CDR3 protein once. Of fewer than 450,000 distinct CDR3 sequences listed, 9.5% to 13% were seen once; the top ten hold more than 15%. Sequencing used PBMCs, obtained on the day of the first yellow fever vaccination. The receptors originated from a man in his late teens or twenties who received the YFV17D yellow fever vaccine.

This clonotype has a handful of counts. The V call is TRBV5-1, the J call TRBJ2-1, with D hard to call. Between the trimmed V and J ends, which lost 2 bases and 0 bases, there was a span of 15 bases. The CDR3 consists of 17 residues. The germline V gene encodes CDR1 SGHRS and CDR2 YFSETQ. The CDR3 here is CASSFPPGGSSYNEQFF. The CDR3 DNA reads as TGCGCCAGCAGCTTCCCCCCCGGCGGAAGCTCCTACAATGAGCAGTTCTTC.

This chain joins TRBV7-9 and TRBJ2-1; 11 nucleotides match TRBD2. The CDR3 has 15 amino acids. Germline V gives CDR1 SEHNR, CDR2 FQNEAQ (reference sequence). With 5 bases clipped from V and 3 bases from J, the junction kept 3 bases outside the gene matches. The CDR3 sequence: CASSRSGGGYNEQFF. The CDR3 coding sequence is TGTGCCAGCAGCCGTAGCGGGGGGGGCTACAATGAGCAGTTCTTC.

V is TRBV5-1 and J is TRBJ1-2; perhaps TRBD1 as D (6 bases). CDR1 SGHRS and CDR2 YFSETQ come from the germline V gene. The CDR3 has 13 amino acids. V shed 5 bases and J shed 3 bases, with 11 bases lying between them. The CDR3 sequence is CASSPGADYGYTF. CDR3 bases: TGCGCCAGCAGTCCGGGGGCCGACTATGGCTACACCTTC.

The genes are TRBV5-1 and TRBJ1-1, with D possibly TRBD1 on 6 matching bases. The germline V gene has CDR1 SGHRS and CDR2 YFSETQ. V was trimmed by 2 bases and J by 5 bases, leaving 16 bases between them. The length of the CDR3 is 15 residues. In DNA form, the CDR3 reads TGCGCCAGCAGCTTAGACGGAGGGGGACGGACTGAAGCTTTCTTT. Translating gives CASSLDGGGRTEAFF.

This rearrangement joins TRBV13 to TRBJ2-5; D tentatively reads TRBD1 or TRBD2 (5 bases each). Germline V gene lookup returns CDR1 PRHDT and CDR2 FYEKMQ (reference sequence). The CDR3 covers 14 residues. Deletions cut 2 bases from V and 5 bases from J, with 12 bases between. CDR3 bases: TGTGCCAGCAGCTTACGAGGGGTTGGGGAGACCCAGTACTTC. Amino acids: CASSLRGVGETQYF.

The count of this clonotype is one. The CDR3 sequence: CALGTGGNEQFF. As DNA, the CDR3 is TGTGCCCTCGGGACAGGGGGGAATGAGCAGTTCTTC. The rearrangement links TRBV10-3 to TRBJ2-1, with 11 positions matching TRBD1. V was pared by 11 bases and J by 7 bases, with 4 bases of the junction left unmatched. The germline V gene has CDR1 ENHRY and CDR2 SYGVKD. The CDR3 has 12 residues.

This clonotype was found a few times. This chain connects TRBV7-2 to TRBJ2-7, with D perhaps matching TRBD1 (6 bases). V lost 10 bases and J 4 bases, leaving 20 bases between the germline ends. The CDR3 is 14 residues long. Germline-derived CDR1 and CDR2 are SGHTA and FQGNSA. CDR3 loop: CATSRGSNLYEQYF. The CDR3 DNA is TGTGCCACCTCGAGGGGGAGCAATCTTTACGAGCAGTACTTC.